The 23 T cell receptor beta chains below come from one sample, sequenced in a study of CD8 T cells in ankylosing spondylitis. MiXCR, run by TCRdb on the 5' RACE reads, gives a single entry per CDR3 protein. The table includes 100,000 to 150,000 distinct CDR3 sequences, around 9.7% detected once. Material: blood, either unsorted or a sorted T cell fraction (not recorded which). Receptors were obtained from a male donor with ankylosing spondylitis or in good health (not recorded which).

This clonotype has just a few counts. A junction end diverges from the germline sequence, so it may reflect a read error. The CDR3 spells CASGFGGGEKLFF. In nucleotides, the CDR3 is TGTGCCAGCGGCTTTGGGGGGGGTGAAAAACTGTTTTTT. The chain recombines TRBV5-5 with TRBJ1-4; perhaps TRBD1 as D (5 bases). The CDR3 runs 13 residues. Germline lookup yields CDR1 SGHKS and CDR2 YYEKEE (reference sequence).

This clonotype was detected ten times or more. The chain links TRBV29-1 to TRBJ2-3; 7 positions agree with TRBD1. The CDR3 sequence is 15 residues long. Germline CDR1 and CDR2: SQVTM and ANQGSEA. J lost 5 bases, V lost 6 bases, and 14 bases had no gene match. This CDR3 reads CSVETTGWGKDTQYF. DNA for the CDR3: TGCAGCGTGGAGACGACAGGGTGGGGGAAAGATACGCAGTATTTT.

V is TRBV7-2 and J is TRBJ2-3; D remains ambiguous. Trimming left V 1 base short and J 1 base short, with 9 bases between. The CDR3 sequence is 15 residues long. CDR1 SGHTA and CDR2 FQGNSA come from the germline V gene. The CDR3: CASSLGGKRTDTQYF. The CDR3 DNA is TGTGCCAGCAGCTTAGGGGGAAAACGCACAGATACGCAGTATTTT. Drawing the rest from reference TRBV7-2 and TRBJ2-3, the complete variable domain is GAGVSQSPSNKVTEKGKDVELRCDPISGHTALYWYRQSLGQGLEFLIYFQGNSAPDKSGLPSDRFSAERTGGSVSTLTIQRTQQEDSAVYLCASSLGGKRTDTQYFGPGTRLTVL.

The table lists this clonotype with many counts. This chain uses TRBV20-1 with TRBJ2-3; no definite D call. Germline V lookup: CDR1 DFQATT, CDR2 SNEGSKA (reference sequence). The CDR3 is made up of 14 amino acids. Trimming took 5 bases from V and 2 from J, leaving 14 bases between them. The CDR3 sequence: CSAVDRAYTDTQYF. The CDR3 DNA reads as TGCAGTGCTGTGGATCGCGCGTACACAGATACGCAGTATTTT.

The chain carries TRBV4-1 and TRBJ2-5; TRBD2 agrees at 10 bases. CDR1 and CDR2 from the germline V gene are MGHRA and YSYEKL. V trimming: 4 bases; J trimming: 0 bases; junction bases outside the gene matches: 5. The CDR3 contains 16 residues. As DNA, the CDR3 is TGCGCCAGCAGCCCGTTAGCGGGAGGAAACCAAGAGACCCAGTACTTC. The encoded protein is CASSPLAGGNQETQYF.

The chain couples TRBV20-1 to TRBJ2-4; 8 nucleotides align to TRBD1. J gave up 12 bases and V 3 bases, and 10 bases lay outside the gene matches. The CDR3 spans 13 residues. Germline V gene lookup returns CDR1 DFQATT and CDR2 SNEGSKA (reference sequence). The CDR3 coding sequence is TGCAGTGCTAGGACCGGGACAGGCAGCAGTCAGTACTTC. Its protein is CSARTGTGSSQYF.

The table lists this clonotype with many counts. The genes are TRBV2 and TRBJ2-7; D remains ambiguous. Germline V CDR1 and CDR2: SNHLY, FYNNEI. The CDR3 runs to 11 residues. Trimming cost V 6 bases and J 2 bases, with 5 bases left between them. The CDR3 is CASRVTYEQYF. The CDR3 nucleotides read TGTGCCAGCAGGGTCACCTACGAGCAGTACTTC.

A remark on this clonotype: No conserved phenylalanine or tryptophan ends this CDR3, so it is likely a read error. This rearrangement joins TRBV13 to TRBJ1-1; D not resolved. Trimming cost V 1 base and J 6 bases, with 12 bases left between them. Germline CDR1 PRHDT, CDR2 FYEKMQ (reference sequence). The CDR3 is 14 amino acids. As DNA, the CDR3 is TGTGCCAGCAGCTTAGCCGGCTCTAAGGCTGAAGCTTTCTCT. Translation gives CASSLAGSKAEAFS.

This clonotype was picked up many times. The chain joins TRBV7-8 to TRBJ2-3; unclear D gene. Germline loops: CDR1 SGHVS, CDR2 FQNEAQ. Trimming pared 2 bases from V and 3 bases from J, leaving 6 bases between. CDR3 length: 13 amino acids. The CDR3 bases are TGTGCCAGCAGCTTATCTTCGACAGATACGCAGTATTTT. Translating gives CASSLSSTDTQYF. Drawing the rest from reference TRBV7-8 and TRBJ2-3, the complete variable domain is GAGVSQSPRYKVAKRGQDVALRCDPISGHVSLFWYQQALGQGPEFLTYFQNEAQLDKSGLPSDRFFAERPEGSVSTLKIQRTQQEDSAVYLCASSLSSTDTQYFGPGTRLTVL.

This clonotype has a count of ten or more. The V gene is TRBV12-3 or TRBV12-4, the J gene TRBJ2-7, with D perhaps matching TRBD1 (6 bases). The V and J ends lost 3 bases and 1 base respectively, with 10 bases between them. The CDR3 totals 14 residues. The CDR3 sequence: CASSFGTLSYEQYF. DNA for the CDR3: TGTGCCAGCAGTTTCGGGACACTTTCCTACGAGCAGTACTTC.

This clonotype has a count of ten or more. The J gene is TRBJ1-2, the V gene TRBV7-2; D is possibly TRBD1 (5 bases). Trimming took 1 base from V and 0 from J, leaving 12 bases between them. Germline CDR1 reads SGHTA; CDR2 reads FQGNSA. The CDR3 length is 16 residues. The CDR3 DNA reads as TGTGCCAGCAGCTTAGAGGCGGGGCGGGCTAACTATGGCTACACCTTC. Protein: CASSLEAGRANYGYTF. The complete variable domain, with remaining parts taken from reference TRBV7-2 and TRBJ1-2, reads GAGVSQSPSNKVTEKGKDVELRCDPISGHTALYWYRQSLGQGLEFLIYFQGNSAPDKSGLPSDRFSAERTGGSVSTLTIQRTQQEDSAVYLCASSLEAGRANYGYTFGSGTRLTVV.

The chain uses TRBV2 and TRBJ2-7; D is ambiguous. The V gene's germline CDR1 is SNHLY and CDR2 FYNNEI. The CDR3 contains 16 residues. V gave up 0 bases and J gave up 4 bases, with 16 bases separating them. Here the CDR3 DNA reads TGTGCCAGCAGTGAAGCACTTTCCGGGCCGGTTTACGAGCAGTACTTC. Amino acid sequence: CASSEALSGPVYEQYF. Combining the CDR3 with reference TRBV2 and TRBJ2-7 gives the whole variable domain EPEVTQTPSHQVTQMGQEVILRCVPISNHLYFYWYRQILGQKVEFLVSFYNNEISEKSEIFDDQFSVERPDGSNFTLKIRSTKLEDSAMYFCASSEALSGPVYEQYFGPGTRLTVT.

The genes are TRBV12-3 or TRBV12-4 and TRBJ1-5; 11 bases agree with TRBD1. The V gene end was trimmed by 5 bases and the J gene end by 5 bases; junction bases not matched to a gene: 5. The length of the CDR3 is 15 residues. The CDR3: CASSPRDRGYQPQHF. The DNA for the CDR3 is TGTGCCAGCAGTCCAAGGGACAGGGGGTATCAGCCCCAGCATTTT.

Comments on this clonotype: This could be a read error, since a much larger clone is one nucleotide away. This chain links TRBV20-1 with TRBJ2-3; 8 bases are a match to TRBD2. Germline CDR1 reads DFQATT; CDR2 reads SNEGSKA (reference sequence). V gave up 3 bases and J gave up 4 bases; unmatched junction bases: 6. The CDR3 covers 14 residues. CDR3 sequence (DNA): TGCAGTGCTAGGAGAGCGGGGGTGCCAGATACGCAGTATTTT. This sequence encodes CSARRAGVPDTQYF.

For this clonotype: A much larger clone differs from this one at a single base, so this may be a read error. V gene TRBV6-1 combines with J gene TRBJ2-7, with 7 positions matching TRBD1. Germline V lookup: CDR1 MNHNS, CDR2 SASEGT. There are 16 residues in the CDR3. The CDR3, as DNA: TGTGCCAGCAGTCAGACCCGACAGGGAAAAATCTACAAGCAGTACTTC. This encodes CASSQTRQGKIYKQYF.

This clonotype was observed at least ten times. This chain connects TRBV11-2 to TRBJ2-3, with a possible D match to TRBD1 (6 bases). Per the germline V gene, CDR1 is SGHAT and CDR2 is FQNNGV. The CDR3 sequence is 16 residues long. Trimming took 5 bases from V and 6 from J, leaving 21 bases between them. The CDR3, as DNA: TGTGCCAGCAGCCCAGGTCCGGACAGTGCATCCGATACGCAGTATTTT. Protein product: CASSPGPDSASDTQYF.

This clonotype has a count of ten or more. This rearrangement joins TRBV29-1 to TRBJ2-1, with 8 bases lining up with TRBD1. V dropped 4 bases and J dropped 3; count of bases not matched to a gene: 5. The CDR3 is 14 residues long. Germline V lookup: CDR1 SQVTM, CDR2 ANQGSEA. DNA of the CDR3: TGCAGCGTTGTAGGGACAGGAAACTACAATGAGCAGTTCTTC. Protein: CSVVGTGNYNEQFF.

This clonotype occurred many times. J is TRBJ2-5 and V is TRBV20-1, with 9 bases fitting TRBD2. Germline CDR1 is DFQATT and CDR2 is SNEGSKA (reference sequence). The CDR3 sequence is 15 residues long. V lost 0 bases and J lost 3; bases outside the gene matches: 5. The CDR3 loop is CSARDGASGKETQYF. CDR3 DNA sequence: TGCAGTGCTAGAGATGGCGCTAGCGGGAAAGAGACCCAGTACTTC.

The V call is TRBV11-2, the J call TRBJ2-7, with TRBD2 as a possible D gene (5 bases). The CDR3 has 19 residues. The V and J ends lost 2 bases and 2 bases respectively, with 25 bases between them. CDR1 SGHAT and CDR2 FQNNGV come from the germline V gene. The CDR3 DNA reads TGTGCCAGCAGCTTACGGGGTCAAAACGCCCAAAGGGCGGCCTACGAGCAGTACTTC. As protein: CASSLRGQNAQRAAYEQYF. Full variable domain (rest looked up from reference TRBV11-2 and TRBJ2-7): EAGVAQSPRYKIIEKRQSVAFWCNPISGHATLYWYQQILGQGPKLLIQFQNNGVVDDSQLPKDRFSAERLKGVDSTLKIQPAKLEDSAVYLCASSLRGQNAQRAAYEQYFGPGTRLTVT.

This clonotype turned up a few times. The chain couples TRBV5-1 to TRBJ2-3, with TRBD1 matching 7 bases. Trimming cost V 5 bases and J 5 bases; bases outside gene matches: 11. There are 15 residues in the CDR3. CDR1 is SGHRS, CDR2 YFSETQ, per germline. Here the CDR3 reads CASSPGTVGLDTQYF. CDR3 DNA sequence: TGCGCCAGCAGTCCAGGGACAGTGGGTTTAGATACGCAGTATTTT.

The sample holds many counts of this clonotype. V gene TRBV5-5 combines with J gene TRBJ2-3, with a weak D call TRBD2 (6 bases). Trimming removed 0 bases at V and 5 bases at J, with 13 bases between. The CDR3 spans 15 residues. CDR1 and CDR2 from the germline V gene are SGHKS and YYEKEE (reference sequence). CDR3 nucleotide sequence: TGTGCCAGCAGCTTGGAGGCGGGGCAAGTAGATACGCAGTATTTT. Its translation: CASSLEAGQVDTQYF. Based on the CDR3 plus reference TRBV5-5 and TRBJ2-3, the full variable domain is DAGVTQSPTHLIKTRGQQVTLRCSPISGHKSVSWYQQVLGQGPQFIFQYYEKEERGRGNFPDRFSARQFPNYSSELNVNALLLGDSALYLCASSLEAGQVDTQYFGPGTRLTVL.

This chain uses TRBV5-1 with TRBJ2-2; the match to TRBD2 covers 7 bases. The J segment lost 2 bases and the V segment lost 3 bases, leaving 7 bases of the junction unmatched. The CDR3 has 16 amino acids. Germline V CDR1 and CDR2: SGHRS, YFSETQ. The CDR3 spells CASSSLGTTNTGELFF. As DNA, the CDR3 is TGCGCCAGCAGCTCGCTCGGGACTACTAACACCGGGGAGCTGTTTTTT.

This clonotype was seen many times. This rearrangement joins TRBV2 to TRBJ2-1; TRBD2 agrees at 8 bases. Germline CDR1 reads SNHLY; CDR2 reads FYNNEI. The V gene end was trimmed by 3 bases and the J gene end by 5 bases; junction bases not matched to a gene: 6. This CDR3 has 15 residues. This chain's CDR3 is CASSDVAGKDNEQFF. CDR3 nucleotide sequence: TGTGCCAGCAGTGACGTAGCGGGGAAAGACAATGAGCAGTTCTTC.